One and the same sample provided the 7 T cell receptor beta chains below, sequenced in a study of T-cell reconstitution after alpha-beta-depleted transplantation in children. The library targeted TCRbeta and was prepared with unique molecular identifiers. TCRdb processed the PCR reads anew with MiXCR; each CDR3 protein has one entry. The sample shows 600,000 to 700,000 distinct CDR3 sequences, over 15% of them seen only once. The source material was PBMCs from the stem cell graft donor, sampled from the stem cell graft. These receptors all come from a human donor who donated a stem cell graft to a child with acute myeloid leukemia.

This clonotype was picked up a small number of times. This sequence joins TRBV20-1 and TRBJ2-3; 7 nucleotides line up with TRBD2. The CDR3 covers 13 residues. J gave up 0 bases and V 6 bases, and 3 bases lay outside the gene matches. Germline V gene lookup returns CDR1 DFQATT and CDR2 SNEGSKA (reference sequence). The CDR3 DNA sequence: TGCAGTGCGACTAGCCGAAGCACAGATACGCAGTATTTT. The encoded protein is CSATSRSTDTQYF.

This clonotype was counted only a few times. The V and J genes are TRBV24-1 and TRBJ2-1, with 8 bases aligning to TRBD2. Trimming at V came to 0 bases and at J to 9 bases, leaving 9 bases not matched to a gene. CDR3 size: 16 residues. CDR1 is KGHDR, CDR2 SFDVKD, per germline. CDR3 sequence reads: CATSDLELAVSGEQFF. CDR3 DNA: TGTGCCACCAGTGATTTGGAACTAGCGGTAAGCGGTGAGCAGTTCTTC.

There are many counts of this clonotype. This chain uses TRBV10-3 with TRBJ2-3; D may be TRBD2 (5 bases). There are 14 residues in the CDR3. V was cut by 0 bases and J by 2 bases, with 6 bases left in between. CDR1 is ENHRY, CDR2 SYGVKD, per germline. The CDR3, as DNA: TGTGCCATCAGTGAGTCGGAGGCCACAGATACGCAGTATTTT. It specifies CAISESEATDTQYF.

This clonotype was counted a few times. The chain combines TRBV30 with TRBJ2-7; D possibly corresponds to TRBD1 (6 bases). Trimming removed 2 bases from V and 3 bases from J, with 17 bases in between. This CDR3 contains 15 residues. The germline CDR1 and CDR2 sequences are GTSNPN and SVGIG (reference sequence). The CDR3: CAWSSTGPGIYEQYF. CDR3 nucleotide sequence: TGTGCCTGGAGTTCGACAGGACCAGGGATCTACGAGCAGTACTTC.

This clonotype was seen many times. The chain recombines TRBV29-1 with TRBJ1-4, with D unclear. Germline V CDR1 and CDR2: SQVTM, ANQGSEA. V dropped 4 bases and J dropped 0 bases, with 3 bases sitting between them. This CDR3 spans 12 amino acids. CDR3 sequence: CSVAATNEKLFF. The CDR3, as DNA: TGCAGCGTTGCAGCAACTAATGAAAAACTGTTTTTT. The full variable domain, completed using reference TRBV29-1 and TRBJ1-4, is SAVISQKPSRDICQRGTSLTIQCQVDSQVTMMFWYRQQPGQSLTLIATANQGSEATYESGFVIDKFPISRPNLTFSTLTVSNMSPEDSSIYLCSVAATNEKLFFGSGTQLSVL.

The chain uses TRBV11-2 and TRBJ2-2; D may correspond to TRBD1 or TRBD2 (8 bases each). V lost 5 bases, J lost 0 bases, and 22 bases lay in between. The CDR3 is 19 amino acids. Germline V gene lookup returns CDR1 SGHAT and CDR2 FQNNGV. CDR3 sequence: CASSARGLAGPANTGELFF. In DNA, the CDR3 is TGTGCCAGCAGCGCCAGGGGGCTAGCGGGTCCCGCGAACACCGGGGAGCTGTTTTTT.

This clonotype was picked up many times. V gene TRBV20-1 combines with J gene TRBJ2-7, with 7 bases matching TRBD1. There are 15 residues in the CDR3. Germline V gives CDR1 DFQATT, CDR2 SNEGSKA (reference sequence). After removal of 6 bases from V and 4 bases from J, the junction contained 15 bases not matched to a gene. The CDR3 sequence is CSATATGRSGYEQYV. DNA for the CDR3: TGCAGTGCCACCGCGACAGGGCGGTCCGGTTACGAGCAGTACGTC.